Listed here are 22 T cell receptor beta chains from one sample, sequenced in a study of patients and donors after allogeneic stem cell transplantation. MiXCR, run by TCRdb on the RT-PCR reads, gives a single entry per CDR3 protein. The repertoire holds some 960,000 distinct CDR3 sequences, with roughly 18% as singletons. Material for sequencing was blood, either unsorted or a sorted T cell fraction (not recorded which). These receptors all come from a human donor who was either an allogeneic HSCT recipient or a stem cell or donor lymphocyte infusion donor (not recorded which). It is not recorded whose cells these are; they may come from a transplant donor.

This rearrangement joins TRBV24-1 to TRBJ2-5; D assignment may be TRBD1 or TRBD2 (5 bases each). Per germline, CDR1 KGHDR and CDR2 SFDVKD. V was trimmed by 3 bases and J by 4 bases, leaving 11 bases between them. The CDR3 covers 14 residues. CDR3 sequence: CATSDVTGTETQYF. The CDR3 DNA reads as TGTGCCACCAGTGATGTCACCGGGACAGAGACCCAGTACTTC.

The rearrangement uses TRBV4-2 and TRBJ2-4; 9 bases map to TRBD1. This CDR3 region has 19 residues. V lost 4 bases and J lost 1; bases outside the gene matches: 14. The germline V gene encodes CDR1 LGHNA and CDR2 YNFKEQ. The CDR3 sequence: CASSPHRGPGDTAKNIQYF. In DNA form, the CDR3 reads TGTGCCAGCAGCCCTCACAGGGGGCCTGGGGACACGGCCAAAAACATTCAGTACTTC.

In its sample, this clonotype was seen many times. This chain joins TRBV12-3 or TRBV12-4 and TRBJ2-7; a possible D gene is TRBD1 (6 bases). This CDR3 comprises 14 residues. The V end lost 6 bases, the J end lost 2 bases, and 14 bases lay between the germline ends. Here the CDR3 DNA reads TGTGCCAGCAGCTTGAGGGGGACCCCCTACGAGCAGTACTTC. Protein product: CASSLRGTPYEQYF.

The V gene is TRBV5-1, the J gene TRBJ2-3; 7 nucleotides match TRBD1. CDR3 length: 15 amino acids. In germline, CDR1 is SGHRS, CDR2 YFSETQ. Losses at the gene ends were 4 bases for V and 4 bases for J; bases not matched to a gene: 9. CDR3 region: CASSLGTARPDTQYF. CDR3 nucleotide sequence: TGCGCCAGCAGCCTCGGGACAGCCCGTCCAGATACGCAGTATTTT. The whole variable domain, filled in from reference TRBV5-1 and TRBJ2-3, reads KAGVTQTPRYLIKTRGQQVTLSCSPISGHRSVSWYQQTPGQGLQFLFEYFSETQRNKGNFPGRFSGRQFSNSRSEMNVSTLELGDSALYLCASSLGTARPDTQYFGPGTRLTVL.

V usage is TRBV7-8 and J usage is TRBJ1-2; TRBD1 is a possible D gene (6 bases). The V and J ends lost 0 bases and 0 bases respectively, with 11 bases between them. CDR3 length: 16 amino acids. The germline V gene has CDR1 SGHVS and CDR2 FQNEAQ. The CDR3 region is CASSLASGATNYGYTF. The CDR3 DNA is TGTGCCAGCAGCTTAGCCTCAGGGGCTACTAACTATGGCTACACCTTC.

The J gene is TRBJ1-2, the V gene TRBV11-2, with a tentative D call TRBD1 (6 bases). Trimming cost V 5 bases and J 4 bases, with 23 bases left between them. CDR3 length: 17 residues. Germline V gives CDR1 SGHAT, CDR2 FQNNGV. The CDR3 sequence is CASSPYPGRGSTYGYTF. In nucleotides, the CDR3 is TGTGCCAGCAGCCCCTACCCGGGCAGGGGCAGCACCTATGGCTACACCTTC.

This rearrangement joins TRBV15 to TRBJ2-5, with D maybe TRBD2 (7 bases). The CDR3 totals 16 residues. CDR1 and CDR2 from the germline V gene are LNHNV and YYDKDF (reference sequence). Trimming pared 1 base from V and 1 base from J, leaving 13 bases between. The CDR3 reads CATSRATRGGQETQYF. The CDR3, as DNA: TGTGCCACCAGCAGAGCTACGAGGGGGGGCCAAGAGACCCAGTACTTC.

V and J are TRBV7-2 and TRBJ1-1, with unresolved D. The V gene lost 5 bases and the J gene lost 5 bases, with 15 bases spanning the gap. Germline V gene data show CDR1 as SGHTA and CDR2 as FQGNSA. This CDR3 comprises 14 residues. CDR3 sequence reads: CASSQERTWTEAFF. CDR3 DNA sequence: TGTGCCAGCAGCCAGGAACGGACGTGGACTGAAGCTTTCTTT. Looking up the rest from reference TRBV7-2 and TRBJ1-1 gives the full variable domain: GAGVSQSPSNKVTEKGKDVELRCDPISGHTALYWYRQSLGQGLEFLIYFQGNSAPDKSGLPSDRFSAERTGGSVSTLTIQRTQQEDSAVYLCASSQERTWTEAFFGQGTRLTVV.

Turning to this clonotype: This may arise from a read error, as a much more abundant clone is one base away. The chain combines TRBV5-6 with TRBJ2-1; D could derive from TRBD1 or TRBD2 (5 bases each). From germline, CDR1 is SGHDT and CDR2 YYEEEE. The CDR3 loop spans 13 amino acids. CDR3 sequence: CASSWGPNGEQSF. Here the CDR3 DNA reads TGTGCCAGCAGCTGGGGACCTAACGGTGAGCAGTCCTTC.

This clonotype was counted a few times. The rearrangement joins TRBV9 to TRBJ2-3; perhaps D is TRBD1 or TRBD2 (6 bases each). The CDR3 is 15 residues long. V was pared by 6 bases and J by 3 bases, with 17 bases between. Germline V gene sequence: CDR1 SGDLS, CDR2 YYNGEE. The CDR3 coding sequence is TGTGCCAGCACCCTAAGCGGGCAGGGGACAGATACGCAGTATTTT. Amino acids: CASTLSGQGTDTQYF. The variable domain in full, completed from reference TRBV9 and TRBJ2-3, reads DSGVTQTPKHLITATGQRVTLRCSPRSGDLSVYWYQQSLDQGLQFLIQYYNGEERAKGNILERFSAQQFPDLHSELNLSSLELGDSALYFCASTLSGQGTDTQYFGPGTRLTVL.

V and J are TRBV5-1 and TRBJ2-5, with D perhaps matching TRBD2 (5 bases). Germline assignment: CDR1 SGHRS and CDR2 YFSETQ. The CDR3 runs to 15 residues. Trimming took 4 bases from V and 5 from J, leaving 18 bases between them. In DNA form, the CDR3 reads TGCGCCAGCAGCCCGGACGGGAAACGAGGGGAGACCCAGTACTTC. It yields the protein CASSPDGKRGETQYF.

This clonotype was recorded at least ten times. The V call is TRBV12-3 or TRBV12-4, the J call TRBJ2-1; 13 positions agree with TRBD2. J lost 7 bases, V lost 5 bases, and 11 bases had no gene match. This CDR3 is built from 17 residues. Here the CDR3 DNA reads TGTGCCAGCAGTCTTCGAGTCACTAGCGGGAGGGGAAATGAGCAGTTCTTC. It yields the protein CASSLRVTSGRGNEQFF.

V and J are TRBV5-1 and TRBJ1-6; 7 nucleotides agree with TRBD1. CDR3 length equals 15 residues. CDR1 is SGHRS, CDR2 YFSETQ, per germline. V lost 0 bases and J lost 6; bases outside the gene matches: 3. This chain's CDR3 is CASSLEGQPNSPLHF. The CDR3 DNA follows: TGCGCCAGCAGCTTGGAGGGACAGCCTAATTCACCCCTCCACTTT. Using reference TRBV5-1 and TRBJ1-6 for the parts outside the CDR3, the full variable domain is KAGVTQTPRYLIKTRGQQVTLSCSPISGHRSVSWYQQTPGQGLQFLFEYFSETQRNKGNFPGRFSGRQFSNSRSEMNVSTLELGDSALYLCASSLEGQPNSPLHFGNGTRLTVT.

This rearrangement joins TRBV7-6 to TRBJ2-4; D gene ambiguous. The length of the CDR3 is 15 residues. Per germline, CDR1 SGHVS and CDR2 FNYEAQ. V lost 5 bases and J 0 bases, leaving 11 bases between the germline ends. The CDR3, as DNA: TGTGCCAGCAGCATACGACCGAAAGCCAAAAACATTCAGTACTTC. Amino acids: CASSIRPKAKNIQYF.

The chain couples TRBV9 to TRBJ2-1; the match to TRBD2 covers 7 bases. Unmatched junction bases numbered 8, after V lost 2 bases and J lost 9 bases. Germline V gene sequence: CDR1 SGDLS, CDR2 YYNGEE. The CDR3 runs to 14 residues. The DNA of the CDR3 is TGTGCCAGCAGCGTCGGCGGGAGACTCACTGAGCAGTTCTTC. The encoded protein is CASSVGGRLTEQFF.

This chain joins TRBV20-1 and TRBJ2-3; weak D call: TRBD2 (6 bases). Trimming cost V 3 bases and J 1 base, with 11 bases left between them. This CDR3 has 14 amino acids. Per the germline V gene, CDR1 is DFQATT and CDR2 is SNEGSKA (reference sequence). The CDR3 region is CSARGGKGTDTQYF. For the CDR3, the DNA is TGCAGTGCTAGGGGCGGGAAGGGCACAGATACGCAGTATTTT.

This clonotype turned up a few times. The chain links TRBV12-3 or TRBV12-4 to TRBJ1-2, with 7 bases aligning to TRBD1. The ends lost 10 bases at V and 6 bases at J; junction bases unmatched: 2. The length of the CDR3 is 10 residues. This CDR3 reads CAIDRDGYTF. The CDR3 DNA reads TGTGCCATCGACAGGGATGGCTACACCTTC.

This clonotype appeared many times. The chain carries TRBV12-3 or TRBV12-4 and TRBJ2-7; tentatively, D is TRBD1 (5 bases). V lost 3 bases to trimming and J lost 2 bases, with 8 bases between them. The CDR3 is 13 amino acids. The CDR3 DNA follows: TGTGCCAGCAGTTTCGACAGAACCTACGAGCAGTACTTC. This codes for CASSFDRTYEQYF.

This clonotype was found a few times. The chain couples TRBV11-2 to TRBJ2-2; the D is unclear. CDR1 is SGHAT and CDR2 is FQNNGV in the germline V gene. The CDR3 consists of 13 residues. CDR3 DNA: TGTGCGGGTGGAAACCTGAACACCGGGGAGCTGTTTTTT. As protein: CAGGNLNTGELFF.

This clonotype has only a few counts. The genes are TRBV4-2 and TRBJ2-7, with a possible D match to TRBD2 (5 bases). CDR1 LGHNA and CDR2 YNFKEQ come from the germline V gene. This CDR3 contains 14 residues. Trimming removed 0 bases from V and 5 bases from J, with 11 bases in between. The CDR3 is CASSQDQLVHEQYF. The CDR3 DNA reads TGTGCCAGCAGCCAAGATCAACTAGTGCACGAGCAGTACTTC.

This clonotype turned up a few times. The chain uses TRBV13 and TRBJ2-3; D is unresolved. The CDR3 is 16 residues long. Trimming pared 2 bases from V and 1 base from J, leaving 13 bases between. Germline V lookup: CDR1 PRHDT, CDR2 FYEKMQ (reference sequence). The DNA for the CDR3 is TGTGCCAGCAGCTTATTCGCCCGCGGCGGCACAGATACGCAGTATTTT. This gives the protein CASSLFARGGTDTQYF.

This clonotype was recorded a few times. The CDR3, as DNA: TGTGCCAGCTCACCACAATGGGCGGACACTGAAGCTTTCTTT. Its translation is CASSPQWADTEAFF. This sequence joins TRBV18 and TRBJ1-1; D unclear. The CDR3 covers 14 residues. Trimming shortened V by 1 base and J by 3 bases, and 9 bases separated the two germline ends. Germline CDR1 KGHSH, CDR2 LQKENI.